Only one count was recorded for the clone carrying this T cell receptor (beta chain). Its specificity is not known. This record comes from a study of cytomegalovirus exposure and HLA in healthy donors. Study background: Around four fifths of 300 to 450 genotyped donors fell in the Caucasian-associated ancestry cluster. The study, taken as a whole, reports: Indistinguishability led to the exclusion of some V segments, TRBV6-2 and TRBV6-3 included. A later analysis found most CMV-associated TCR beta chains apparently HLA-restricted. Among the most significant clusters, several appeared linked to common viral pathogens in a later analysis.

In germline, CDR1 is SQVTM, CDR2 ANQGSEA. This CDR3 comprises 14 residues. Trimming took 0 bases from V and 2 from J, leaving 11 bases between them. Use of 60 Vbeta and 13 Jbeta primers characterized the PCR. Clones were sequenced by immunoSEQ multiplex PCR, and TCRdb holds only the in-frame ones, with some missing. Among around 170,000 clones, 70% to 80% were seen once, and the ten largest hold 2% to 2.5%. Sequences were obtained from PBMCs. The origin of this receptor is a man in his fifties or sixties in good health and CMV-seronegative. This chain uses TRBV29-1 with TRBJ2-7; TRBD2 is a possible D gene (5 bases). Here the CDR3 reads CSVEDLGETYEQYF. The CDR3 DNA sequence: TGCAGCGTTGAAGATCTGGGAGAGACCTACGAGCAGTACTTC.